This paragraph covers one T cell receptor (beta chain) sequence. TCRdb keeps only in-frame clones here, not all; method: immunoSEQ multiplex PCR. The sample shows fewer than 95,000 clones, about nine tenths of them seen only once. This specimen belongs to a study of OX40 agonist ivuxolimab in advanced cancers. About the study: A male proportion of more than 75% was recorded, with mean age about 54 years and range about 23 to 90.

Germline values: CDR1 MNHEY, CDR2 SVGAGI. The CDR3 loop spans 15 amino acids. V was pared by 2 bases and J by 1 base, with 9 bases between. Sequencing was performed on CD4+ or CD8+ T cells sorted from blood, taken in a trial of the OX40 agonist ivuxolimab. The source of this sequence is an adult with an advanced solid tumor such as melanoma, head and neck, liver or kidney cancer. The genes are TRBV6-5 and TRBJ1-3; D remains ambiguous. The CDR3 DNA reads TGTGCCAGCAGTTACCGGAAGGGTTCTGGAAACACCATATATTTT. It is translated as CASSYRKGSGNTIYF.